This T cell receptor (beta chain) appears in the sequencing data of a study of identical twins. Study-level findings and limits: Fewer insertions characterized abundant cord blood beta clonotypes, whereas memory repertoires showed none. Out-of-frame alpha sequences that twins shared showed excess low generation probability.

In the case of this clonotype: Antigen unknown.

TCRdb reprocessed the 5' RACE reads via MiXCR and lists one record per CDR3 protein. This table holds about 260,000 distinct CDR3 sequences, approximately 7% found once. The V gene's germline CDR1 is MGHRA and CDR2 YSYEKL. V gave up 6 bases and J gave up 4 bases; unmatched junction bases: 16. CDR3 length: 17 residues. These data are also associated with another study on yellow fever vaccine responses in identical twins.

The chain has TRBV4-1 and TRBJ1-2, with 8 bases aligning to TRBD1. This TCR was sampled from a woman between 18 and 29 years old in good health. The material sequenced was memory (CD45RO+) T cells sorted from blood. The CDR3: CASRTGGLHSEVYGYTF. CDR3 sequence (DNA): TGCGCCAGCAGAACAGGGGGGCTCCACAGCGAGGTCTATGGCTACACCTTC.